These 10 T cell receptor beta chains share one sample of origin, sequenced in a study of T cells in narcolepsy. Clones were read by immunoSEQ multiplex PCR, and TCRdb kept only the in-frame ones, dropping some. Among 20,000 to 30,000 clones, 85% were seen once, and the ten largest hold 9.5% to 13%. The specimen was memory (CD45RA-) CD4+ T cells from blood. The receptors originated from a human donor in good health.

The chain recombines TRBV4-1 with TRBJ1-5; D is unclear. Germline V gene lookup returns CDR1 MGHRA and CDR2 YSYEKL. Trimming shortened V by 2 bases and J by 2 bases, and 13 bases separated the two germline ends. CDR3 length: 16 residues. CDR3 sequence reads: CASSQTPGPRNQPQHF. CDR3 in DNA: TGCGCCAGCAGCCAAACGCCCGGGCCCCGCAATCAGCCCCAGCATTTT.

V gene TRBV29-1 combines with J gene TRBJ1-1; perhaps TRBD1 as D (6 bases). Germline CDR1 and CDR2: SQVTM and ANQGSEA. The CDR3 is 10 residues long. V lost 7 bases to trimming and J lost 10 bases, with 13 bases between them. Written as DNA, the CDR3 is TGCAGCGCAAGACAGGACGGAGCTTTCTTT. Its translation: CSARQDGAFF. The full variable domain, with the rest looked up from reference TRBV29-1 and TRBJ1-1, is SAVISQKPSRDICQRGTSLTIQCQVDSQVTMMFWYRQQPGQSLTLIATANQGSEATYESGFVIDKFPISRPNLTFSTLTVSNMSPEDSSIYLCSARQDGAFFGQGTRLTVV.

CDR3 DNA: TGTGCCAGCAGCTTAGCGGGAGGCGGCGGGCAAGAGACCCAGTACTTC. This codes for CASSLAGGGGQETQYF. The chain has TRBV7-2 and TRBJ2-5, with a weak D call TRBD2 (6 bases). CDR1 is SGHTA and CDR2 is FQGNSA in the germline V gene. The CDR3 length is 16 residues. Trimming left V 0 bases short and J 2 bases short, with 13 bases between.

CDR3 residues: CASRPSSSYNEQFF. DNA of the CDR3: TGTGCCAGTAGACCCTCCAGCTCCTACAATGAGCAGTTCTTC. V gene TRBV19 combines with J gene TRBJ2-1; no clear D gene. This CDR3 contains 14 residues. The germline gives CDR1 LNHDA, CDR2 SQIVND (reference sequence). With 6 bases removed from V and 0 bases from J, the gap between germline ends came to 9 bases.

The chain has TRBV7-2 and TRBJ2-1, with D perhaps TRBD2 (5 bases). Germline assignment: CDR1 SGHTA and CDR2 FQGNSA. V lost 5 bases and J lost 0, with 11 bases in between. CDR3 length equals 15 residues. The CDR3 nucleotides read TGTGCCAGCAGCCTCGGTCGGGGCTCCTACAATGAGCAGTTCTTC. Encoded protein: CASSLGRGSYNEQFF.

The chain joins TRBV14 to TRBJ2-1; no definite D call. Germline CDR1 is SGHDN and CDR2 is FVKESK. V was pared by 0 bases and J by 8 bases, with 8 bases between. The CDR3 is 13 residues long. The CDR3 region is CASSQDLNDEQFF. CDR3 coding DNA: TGTGCCAGCAGCCAAGATTTGAACGATGAGCAGTTCTTC.

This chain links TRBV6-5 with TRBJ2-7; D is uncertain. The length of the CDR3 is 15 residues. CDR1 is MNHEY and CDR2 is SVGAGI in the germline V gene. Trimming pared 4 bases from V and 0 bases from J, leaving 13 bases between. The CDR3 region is CASSLVGSRSYEQYF. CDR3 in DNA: TGTGCCAGCAGTTTAGTCGGCTCTCGCTCCTACGAGCAGTACTTC.

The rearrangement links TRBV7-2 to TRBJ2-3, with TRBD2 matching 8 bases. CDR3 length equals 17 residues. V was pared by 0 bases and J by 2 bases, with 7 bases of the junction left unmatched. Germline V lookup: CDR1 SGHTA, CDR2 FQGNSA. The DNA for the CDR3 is TGTGCCAGCAGCTTAGCGCAACGGACTAGCATCACAGATACGCAGTATTTT. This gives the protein CASSLAQRTSITDTQYF.

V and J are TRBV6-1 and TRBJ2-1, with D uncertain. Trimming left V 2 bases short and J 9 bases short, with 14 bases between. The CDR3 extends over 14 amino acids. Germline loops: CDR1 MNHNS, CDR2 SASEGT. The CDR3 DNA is TGTGCCAGCAGTGAACTCATGGCCTTGGGTGAGCAGTTCTTC. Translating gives CASSELMALGEQFF.

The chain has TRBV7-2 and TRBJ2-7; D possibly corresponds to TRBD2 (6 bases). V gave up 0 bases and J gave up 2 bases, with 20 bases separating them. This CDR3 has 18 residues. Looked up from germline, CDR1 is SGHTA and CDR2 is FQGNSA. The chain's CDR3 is CASSLAIGGERRAYEQYF. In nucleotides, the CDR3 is TGTGCCAGCAGCTTAGCCATAGGAGGAGAGCGGAGGGCCTACGAGCAGTACTTC.